This TCR beta chain is from a study of T-cell reconstitution after alpha-beta-depleted transplantation in children. The study, taken as a whole, reports: About two months after transplant, alpha-beta T cells reportedly came from several hundred expanded graft clones. Newly made T cells mostly supplied T-cell counts and diversity one year after transplant. Some patients' high day-60 TCRbeta diversity was attributed to recipient cells surviving conditioning.

This CDR3 is built from 15 residues. Trimming took 6 bases from V and 5 from J; bases not matched to a gene: 8. CDR1 and CDR2 from the germline V gene are MNHNS and SASEGT. This clonotype was counted a few times. Its antigen is unidentified. Unique molecular identifiers were incorporated into the prepared TCRbeta library. A single record per CDR3 protein comes from TCRdb applying MiXCR to the PCR reads. This table holds about 980,000 distinct CDR3 sequences, under 30% found once. V usage is TRBV6-1 and J usage is TRBJ2-1, with TRBD2 identical over 9 bases. This sequence was found in a boy younger than two who had a stem cell transplant for SCID, so the T cells may come from the graft donor. This specimen was PBMCs, mostly from graft donor cells, taken 360 days after TCRalphabeta/CD19-depleted stem cell transplant. The DNA for the CDR3 is TGTGCCAGCAGCCCGTTGCGGGGGGGCGACAATGAGCAGTTCTTC. Translating gives CASSPLRGGDNEQFF.